The 25 T cell receptor beta chains in this list originate from one sample, sequenced in a study of blood T cell repertoires in COVID-19. Repertoires were generated with immunoSEQ multiplex PCR, while TCRdb's copy carries only in-frame clones and drops some. Of about 150,000 clones in the sample, approximately 78% were seen once. The sequencing input was PBMCs or T cells enriched from blood (not recorded which). The source is a woman between 45 and 60 years old who had recovered from COVID-19.

This chain joins TRBV28 and TRBJ2-5; TRBD2 agrees at 15 bases. Germline trimming cut 8 bases from V and 6 bases from J; bases unmatched to any gene: 4. Germline V gene lookup returns CDR1 MDHEN and CDR2 SYDVKM. The CDR3 spans 14 residues. CDR3: CASGLAGGSQTQYF. The CDR3 DNA reads as TGTGCCAGCGGACTAGCGGGGGGGAGCCAGACCCAGTACTTC.

The V call is TRBV28, the J call TRBJ1-4, with 7 bases identical to TRBD1. V lost 2 bases to trimming and J lost 5 bases; unmatched junction nucleotides: 5. Germline CDR1 MDHEN, CDR2 SYDVKM. The CDR3 spans 15 residues. CDR3 bases: TGTGCCAGCAGTTTACGAGGGACAGAGAATGAAAAACTGTTTTTT. Its protein product is CASSLRGTENEKLFF.

The chain is built from TRBV27 and TRBJ2-1; 10 bases are shared with TRBD2. Germline V gene data show CDR1 as MNHEY and CDR2 as SMNVEV (reference sequence). Trimming at V came to 6 bases and at J to 10 bases, leaving 12 bases not matched to a gene. CDR3 length equals 15 residues. The CDR3 is CASSSWQRGGREQFF. DNA for the CDR3: TGTGCCAGCAGCTCCTGGCAGCGGGGGGGCAGGGAGCAGTTCTTC.

V gene TRBV5-1 combines with J gene TRBJ1-4, with D perhaps matching TRBD1 (5 bases). V was trimmed by 0 bases and J by 1 base, leaving 7 bases between them. Germline CDR1 and CDR2: SGHRS and YFSETQ. The length of the CDR3 is 15 residues. The CDR3 DNA follows: TGCGCCAGCAGCTTGGTCCAGGGAACTAATGAAAAACTGTTTTTT. Translated, it gives CASSLVQGTNEKLFF. The full variable domain, rest sourced from reference TRBV5-1 and TRBJ1-4, is KAGVTQTPRYLIKTRGQQVTLSCSPISGHRSVSWYQQTPGQGLQFLFEYFSETQRNKGNFPGRFSGRQFSNSRSEMNVSTLELGDSALYLCASSLVQGTNEKLFFGSGTQLSVL.

The rearrangement joins TRBV19 to TRBJ2-7; possibly TRBD2 for D (5 bases). CDR1 and CDR2 (germline): LNHDA, SQIVND (reference sequence). V gave up 3 bases and J gave up 3 bases, with 6 bases separating them. The CDR3 consists of 12 residues. CDR3 residues: CASSIEGYEQYF. The DNA for the CDR3 is TGTGCCAGTAGTATTGAGGGCTACGAGCAGTACTTC.

J is TRBJ2-7 and V is TRBV27; a weak D match, TRBD1 (7 bases). The CDR3 contains 15 residues. The germline gives CDR1 MNHEY, CDR2 SMNVEV (reference sequence). The ends were cut back, 2 bases at V and 0 bases at J, with 11 bases in the middle. CDR3 DNA: TGTGCCAGCAGTTTAAGACAGGGACTCTCCTACGAGCAGTACTTC. Amino acids: CASSLRQGLSYEQYF.

V gene TRBV5-1 combines with J gene TRBJ1-1; a weak D match, TRBD1 (6 bases). V lost 0 bases to trimming and J lost 4 bases, with 13 bases between them. The germline gives CDR1 SGHRS, CDR2 YFSETQ. There are 15 residues in the CDR3. In DNA form, the CDR3 reads TGCGCCAGCAGCTTGGAGACAGGTGGACGCACTGAAGCTTTCTTT. Its translation: CASSLETGGRTEAFF. Using reference TRBV5-1 and TRBJ1-1 for the parts outside the CDR3, the full variable domain is KAGVTQTPRYLIKTRGQQVTLSCSPISGHRSVSWYQQTPGQGLQFLFEYFSETQRNKGNFPGRFSGRQFSNSRSEMNVSTLELGDSALYLCASSLETGGRTEAFFGQGTRLTVV.

This clone has only a few counts. The V gene is TRBV6-4, the J gene TRBJ2-1; TRBD2 matches at 10 bases. Trimming cost V 4 bases and J 0 bases; bases outside gene matches: 0. Looked up from germline, CDR1 is MRHNA and CDR2 is SNTAGT. The CDR3 consists of 15 residues. CDR3: CASSASGGSYNEQFF. CDR3 DNA sequence: TGTGCCAGCAGTGCTAGCGGGGGCTCCTACAATGAGCAGTTCTTC.

This clone is a singleton in its sample. The rearrangement joins TRBV12-5 to TRBJ1-1, with 12 bases identical to TRBD1. Germline loops: CDR1 LGHNT, CDR2 FRNRAP. Trimming cost V 2 bases and J 1 base; bases outside gene matches: 11. The CDR3 is made up of 19 amino acids. CDR3 in amino acids: CASGLSRDRGLRGNTEAFF. The CDR3 DNA reads as TGTGCTAGTGGTTTGTCCCGGGACAGGGGGCTCAGAGGGAACACTGAAGCTTTCTTT.

The chain carries TRBV5-6 and TRBJ1-1; D is possibly TRBD1 (6 bases). The CDR3 totals 14 residues. V shed 0 bases and J shed 4 bases, with 10 bases lying between them. The germline CDR1 and CDR2 sequences are SGHDT and YYEEEE. The DNA for the CDR3 is TGTGCCAGCAGCTTGGGGACAGTTCTCACTGAAGCTTTCTTT. Its protein product is CASSLGTVLTEAFF.

This clone was counted once. DNA for the CDR3: TGTGCCAGCAGTTTTGGCCGCCGCTACGAGCAGTACTTC. It specifies CASSFGRRYEQYF. This rearrangement joins TRBV12-3 or TRBV12-4 to TRBJ2-7; no firm D call. This CDR3 has 13 residues. The V end was cut by 3 bases, the J end by 3 bases, with 9 bases between.

This clone was seen a single time. This rearrangement joins TRBV2 to TRBJ1-5; D gene ambiguous. The length of the CDR3 is 14 residues. Germline V gene sequence: CDR1 SNHLY, CDR2 FYNNEI. Trimming cost V 5 bases and J 1 base, with 9 bases left between them. The CDR3 sequence: CASSYGRSNQPQHF. In DNA, the CDR3 is TGTGCCAGCAGTTACGGGAGAAGCAATCAGCCCCAGCATTTT.

The chain is built from TRBV7-2 and TRBJ2-1; D is possibly TRBD1 (5 bases). V shed 1 base and J shed 10 bases, with 14 bases lying between them. From germline, CDR1 is SGHTA and CDR2 FQGNSA. This CDR3 contains 14 residues. CDR3 bases: TGTGCCAGCAGCTTAGGACAGACTTACAGGGAGCAGTTCTTC. Translated, it gives CASSLGQTYREQFF.

The chain couples TRBV2 to TRBJ2-7, with D possibly being TRBD1 (6 bases). The germline V and J ends were trimmed by 5 bases and 4 bases, with 15 bases remaining between them. The V gene's germline CDR1 is SNHLY and CDR2 FYNNEI. This CDR3 comprises 14 residues. The CDR3 DNA follows: TGTGCCAGCAGTCTCACCGGGACACTATACGAGCAGTACTTC. Translation: CASSLTGTLYEQYF.

The chain recombines TRBV19 with TRBJ1-2; 8 nucleotides agree with TRBD1. The germline gives CDR1 LNHDA, CDR2 SQIVND (reference sequence). This CDR3 region has 14 residues. V dropped 4 bases and J dropped 6; count of bases not matched to a gene: 7. CDR3 protein: CASSRQGATDGYTF. DNA for the CDR3: TGTGCCAGTAGTAGGCAGGGGGCGACGGATGGCTACACCTTC.

This chain links TRBV6-5 with TRBJ1-2; TRBD1 matches at 9 bases. The CDR3 length is 14 residues. The germline CDR1 and CDR2 sequences are MNHEY and SVGAGI. Germline trimming cut 4 bases from V and 7 bases from J; bases unmatched to any gene: 7. The CDR3 protein is CASSLPGQGRGYTF. CDR3 bases: TGTGCCAGCAGTTTACCGGGACAGGGACGTGGCTACACCTTC.

This clone was found a few times. J is TRBJ2-7 and V is TRBV19; 7 positions match TRBD2. After removal of 4 bases from V and 3 bases from J, the junction contained 0 bases not matched to a gene. CDR1 is LNHDA, CDR2 SQIVND, per germline (reference sequence). This CDR3 comprises 12 residues. CDR3 sequence reads: CASSSGGYEQYF. CDR3 nucleotide sequence: TGTGCCAGTAGTAGCGGGGGCTACGAGCAGTACTTC.

The chain employs TRBV3-1 (or the pseudogene TRBV3-2) and TRBJ1-2, with D tentatively TRBD1 (5 bases). V gave up 3 bases and J gave up 7 bases, with 6 bases separating them. In germline, CDR1 is LGHDT, CDR2 YNNKEL (reference sequence). The CDR3 length is 11 residues. The CDR3 loop reads CASSQGGGYTF. The CDR3 DNA follows: TGTGCCAGCAGCCAGGGGGGTGGCTACACCTTC.

The V gene is TRBV27, the J gene TRBJ1-6; D perhaps matches TRBD1 (6 bases). Trimming removed 5 bases at V and 9 bases at J, with 20 bases between. Germline CDR1 reads MNHEY; CDR2 reads SMNVEV (reference sequence). The CDR3 has 16 amino acids. CDR3 residues: CASSPSGQRGGSPLHF. In DNA, the CDR3 is TGTGCCAGCAGTCCTTCGGGGCAGCGAGGGGGTTCACCCCTCCACTTT.

The V and J genes are TRBV12-3 or TRBV12-4 and TRBJ1-1, with D uncertain. V was pared by 1 base and J by 5 bases, with 8 bases between. The CDR3 spans 13 residues. CDR3 amino acids: CASSLGAQTEAFF. Here the CDR3 DNA reads TGTGCCAGCAGTTTAGGGGCGCAGACTGAAGCTTTCTTT.

J is TRBJ1-4 and V is TRBV4-1; possible D gene TRBD1, 6 bases. CDR1 MGHRA and CDR2 YSYEKL come from the germline V gene. V lost 0 bases and J lost 8, with 10 bases in between. This CDR3 has 14 residues. The CDR3 loop is CASSQDPQGEKLFF. CDR3 DNA: TGCGCCAGCAGCCAAGATCCTCAGGGGGAAAAACTGTTTTTT.

With regard to this clone: A read error may produce the germline difference seen at one junction end. The chain uses TRBV27 and TRBJ2-1; TRBD2 is a possible D gene (5 bases). The CDR3 is made up of 14 amino acids. Germline V gene lookup returns CDR1 MNHEY and CDR2 SMNVEV (reference sequence). The CDR3 coding sequence is TGTGCCACCAGTAACTTTCGGGGAAACAATGAGCAGTTCTTC. Its translation: CATSNFRGNNEQFF.

This chain connects TRBV7-9 to TRBJ2-3; the match to TRBD1 covers 8 bases. The CDR3 has 14 residues. With 5 bases clipped from V and 3 bases from J, the junction kept 4 bases outside the gene matches. Germline CDR1 is SEHNR and CDR2 is FQNEAQ (reference sequence). The CDR3 region is CASSQRTGTDTQYF. The CDR3, as DNA: TGTGCCAGCAGCCAGAGGACAGGGACAGATACGCAGTATTTT.

The chain uses TRBV30 and TRBJ2-1; no clear D gene. The CDR3 sequence is 10 residues long. Trimming took 4 bases from V and 5 from J, leaving 3 bases between them. Germline V gives CDR1 GTSNPN, CDR2 SVGIG (reference sequence). CDR3 nucleotide sequence: TGTGCCTGGATCAACAATGAGCAGTTCTTC. Its protein is CAWINNEQFF. Complete variable domain (other parts from reference TRBV30 and TRBJ2-1): SQTIHQWPATLVQPVGSPLSLECTVEGTSNPNLYWYRQAAGRGLQLLFYSVGIGQISSEVPQNLSASRPQDRQFILSSKKLLLSDSGFYLCAWINNEQFFGPGTRLTVL.

This clone was detected a few times. CDR3 sequence: CATSETGWGYTF. The CDR3 DNA reads as TGTGCCACCAGTGAGACAGGCTGGGGCTACACCTTC. V and J are TRBV24-1 and TRBJ1-2; tentative D call: TRBD1 (6 bases). This CDR3 spans 12 amino acids. V lost 4 bases to trimming and J lost 8 bases, with 10 bases between them. Germline CDR1 and CDR2: KGHDR and SFDVKD.